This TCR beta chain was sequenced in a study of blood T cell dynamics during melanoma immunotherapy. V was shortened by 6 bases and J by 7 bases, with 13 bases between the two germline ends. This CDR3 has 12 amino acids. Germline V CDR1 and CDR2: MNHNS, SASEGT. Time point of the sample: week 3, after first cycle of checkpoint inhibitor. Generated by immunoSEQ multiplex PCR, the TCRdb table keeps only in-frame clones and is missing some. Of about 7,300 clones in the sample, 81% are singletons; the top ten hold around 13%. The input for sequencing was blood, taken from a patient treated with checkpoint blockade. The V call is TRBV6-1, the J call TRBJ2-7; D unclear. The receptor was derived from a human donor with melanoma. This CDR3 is CASSGSSYEQYF. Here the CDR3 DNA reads TGTGCCAGCAGCGGCTCCTCATATGAGCAGTACTTC.